The T cell receptor (beta chain) under discussion was sequenced for a study of shared clonotypes between healthy human individuals. This clone has a handful of counts. The CDR3 has 15 residues. Germline V gene data show CDR1 as MNHNS and CDR2 as SASEGT. J gave up 6 bases and V 4 bases, and 6 bases lay outside the gene matches. Clones were read by immunoSEQ multiplex PCR, and TCRdb kept only the in-frame ones, dropping some. Among approximately 940,000 clones listed, approximately 80% were seen once. This sequence joins TRBV6-1 and TRBJ1-6; TRBD1 aligns across 7 bases. The TCR comes from a man aged 18 to 35 in good health. Material: memory CD4+ T cells sorted from blood. Noted subset: CD45RA-negative fraction. The CDR3 loop is CASSARQGPNSPLHF. The DNA for the CDR3 is TGTGCCAGCAGTGCCCGACAGGGTCCTAATTCACCCCTCCACTTT.